This TCR beta chain emerged from a study of identifying expanded T cells in peripheral blood. As for this clone: Its antigen is unidentified.

Findings of the study overall: Approximately 1.1 clones differed between technical replicates, versus around 15 and 19 over time. Approximately two-week clone count variance significantly increased as total template count grew.

No infections or other immune events were documented during collection. Here immunoSEQ multiplex PCR was the method, and the copy in TCRdb shows in-frame clones only, minus some. Of about 120,000 clones in the sample, 84% are singletons; the top ten hold 3% to 4%. The sample was blood. The TCR was taken from a person aged 18 to 69 in good health.

In DNA form, the CDR3 reads TGTGCCAGCAGCAGGGGGGTAACCAATGAGCAGTTCTTC. Translation: CASSRGVTNEQFF. The chain recombines TRBV7-2 with TRBJ2-1, with D perhaps matching TRBD1 or TRBD2 (6 bases each). This CDR3 has 13 amino acids. Trimming removed 5 bases at V and 6 bases at J, with 11 bases between. Germline V gene data show CDR1 as SGHTA and CDR2 as FQGNSA.